This entry features one T cell receptor beta chain sequence. Treatment here: oral pan-JAK inhibitor, 5-10 mg twice daily. After isolation, RNA underwent reverse transcription to generate cDNA as the sequencing template. The protocol was immunoSEQ multiplex PCR, while the TCRdb copy is restricted to in-frame clones and leaves out a portion. Of more than 130,000 clones in the sample, 82% were seen once. The data originate from a study of CD8+ T cells in alopecia areata. The V and J ends lost 4 bases and 1 base, in that order; junction bases with no gene match: 8. The germline V gene encodes CDR1 SQVTM and CDR2 ANQGSEA. The CDR3 length is 15 residues.

The specimen was CD8+ T cells sorted from blood, collected at week 4, from a patient treated with tofacitinib. This clonotype originated in a human donor with alopecia areata. V gene TRBV29-1 combines with J gene TRBJ1-2; 8 nucleotides line up with TRBD1. The CDR3 region is CSVVAGGLGNYGYTF. DNA of the CDR3: TGCAGCGTTGTTGCAGGGGGCTTGGGTAACTATGGCTACACCTTC.